The T cell receptor (beta chain) described here comes from a study of early T cells in non-severe SARS-CoV-2 infection listed by TCRdb under 2021. At the level of the whole study: Because TCR sequencing relied on bulk RNA taken from unsorted whole blood, pairing of alpha and beta chains was not possible.

Library creation used 5' RACE. Sequenced on a NextSeq 500. To correct for sequencing error and PCR bias, the TCR library protocol tagged individual cDNA molecules with unique molecular identifiers. Sequencing covered both TCR alpha and beta chains, and within each sample the abundances of alpha and beta sequences were tightly co-correlated. The authors' analysis ran thus. Decombinator V4 was used to perform V gene, J gene and CDR3 annotation of TCR sequences. Expanded TCRs were defined as changing significantly between any two time points under a Poisson model with p below 0.0001. TCR abundances were normalised to the total number of TCRs sequenced per sample and were expressed as counts per million. TRAV1-2 paired with TRAJ12, TRAJ20 or TRAJ33 defined MAIT TCRs, while TRAV10 paired with TRAJ18 defined iNKT TCRs. VDJdb, accessed 1 November 2021, was searched for CMV, EBV and SARS-CoV-2 annotated TCRs, with TCRs annotated for multiple antigens excluded. TCRdb took the public reads, trimmed them with fastp at Q25, ran MiXCR for clone calling and kept in-frame beta chains. Entries are consolidated by CDR3 protein sequence, retaining the most common genes and DNA. The V and J calls come from TCRdb's annotation, not from the publication. This sample lists tens of thousands of distinct CDR3 sequences; over 7.5% were detected once. In total, the top ten clones hold 8.6% of the sample.

The junction carries 14 bases between V and J, which are trimmed by 1 base and 4 bases respectively. The germline V gene sets CDR1 to SGHTA and CDR2 to FQGNSA. The CDR3 measures 16 amino acids from cysteine to phenylalanine. Just the 48-base CDR3 DNA is kept, in frame starting at base 1. A note on this clonotype: There is no known antigen for this receptor. Base qualities are not recorded, but no much larger clone differs from it by a single base.

Results the study describes overall, beyond this receptor: VDJdb matching was skewed toward anti-spike CD8 responses and likely underestimated virus-specific expansions by missing private and CD4 specificities.

Set within a cohort of healthcare workers in London, UK, this nested case-control study involved weekly PCR testing of nasopharyngeal swabs along with blood sampling. Healthcare workers were recruited between 23 and 31 March 2020, during the week of the UK lockdown, and were followed weekly for up to 16 weeks. Recombination connected TRBV7-2 to TRBJ1-3, with TRBD1 perhaps the D gene, on 5 matching bases. The material sequenced was whole blood. The TCR was taken from an adult who was a healthcare worker with PCR-confirmed SARS-CoV-2 infection or an uninfected control (not recorded which). The CDR3 reads CASSLGGVESGNTIYF. At the DNA level, the sequence is TGTGCCAGCAGCTTAGGAGGGGTCGAGTCAGGAAACACCATATATTTT.